This T cell receptor beta chain stems from a study of T cells in Graves' hyperthyroidism and ophthalmopathy. This CDR3 has 12 amino acids. Trimming left V 5 bases short and J 5 bases short, with 10 bases between. Germline-derived CDR1 and CDR2 are SGHTA and FQGNSA. A lack of ophthalmopathy progression within 18 months defined stable Graves' hyperthyroidism. Diagnosis relied on clinical symptoms, serum thyroxine and TRAb, thyroid ultrasound and orbital computed tomography. Amplification targeted TCR beta CDR3 regions from RNA transcripts. In the first-round RT-PCR of the TCR CDR3, the HTBI primer set was used. TCRdb recomputed calls from the multiplex PCR reads with MiXCR, one row per CDR3 protein. The sample holds 700,000 or so distinct CDR3 sequences, roughly 15% seen once. Study-wide results and limits: In simple terms, a model built on 13 V-J features told ophthalmopathy apart from stable hyperthyroidism.

This clonotype was observed at least ten times. The antigen remains undetermined. This chain joins TRBV7-2 and TRBJ2-7, with no clear D. The receptor was isolated from a man aged 18 to 35 with Graves' hyperthyroidism. Sample: blood. The DNA of the CDR3 is TGTGCCAGCAGCCCCCGGTGGGACGAGCAGTACTTC. Residues: CASSPRWDEQYF. Looking up the rest from reference TRBV7-2 and TRBJ2-7 gives the full variable domain: GAGVSQSPSNKVTEKGKDVELRCDPISGHTALYWYRQSLGQGLEFLIYFQGNSAPDKSGLPSDRFSAERTGGSVSTLTIQRTQQEDSAVYLCASSPRWDEQYFGPGTRLTVT.